This TCR beta chain was sequenced for a study of blood T cell repertoires in COVID-19. Study at large: T cells, B-cell-depleted T cells, or PBMCs supplied cDNA or gDNA.

TCRdb's table, derived via immunoSEQ multiplex PCR, lists solely in-frame clones and lacks some. The sample records about 210,000 clones, 70% to 90% being singletons. Germline CDR1 and CDR2: MRHNA and SNTAGT. The ends lost 6 bases at V and 8 bases at J; junction bases unmatched: 8. There are 13 residues in the CDR3. What was sequenced was peripheral blood. This TCR was sampled from a man aged 40-55 years with acute or convalescent COVID-19. V usage is TRBV6-4 and J usage is TRBJ1-2; the match to TRBD1 covers 8 bases. The CDR3: CASRPGQGYGYTF. The CDR3 coding sequence is TGTGCCAGCAGACCTGGACAGGGCTACGGCTACACCTTC.